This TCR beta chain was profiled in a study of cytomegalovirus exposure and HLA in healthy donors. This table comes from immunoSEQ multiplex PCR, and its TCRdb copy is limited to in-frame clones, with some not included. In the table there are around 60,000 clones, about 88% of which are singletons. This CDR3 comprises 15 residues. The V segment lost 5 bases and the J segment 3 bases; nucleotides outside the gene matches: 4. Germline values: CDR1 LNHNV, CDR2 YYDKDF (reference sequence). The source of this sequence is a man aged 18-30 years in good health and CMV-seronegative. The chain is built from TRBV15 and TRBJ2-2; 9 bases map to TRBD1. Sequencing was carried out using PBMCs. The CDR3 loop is CATSAGTGHTGELFF. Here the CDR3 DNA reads TGTGCCACCAGCGCCGGGACAGGGCACACCGGGGAGCTGTTTTTT.